The sequence of this T cell receptor (beta chain) was determined in a study of blood T cell repertoires in COVID-19. Across the study: The origin of the acute and convalescent COVID-19 samples was the United States, Italy and Spain. From T cells, B-cell-depleted T cells, or PBMCs came the material, which was cDNA or gDNA.

Unmatched junction bases numbered 3, after V lost 4 bases and J lost 4 bases. The CDR3 spans 16 residues. Germline CDR1 is KGHSH and CDR2 is LQKENI. Original analysis: Reference gene primer amplification gave nucleated cell count estimates. Assay: immunoSEQ multiplex PCR; the TCRdb copy retains only in-frame clones and omits some. V and J calls and clone size come straight from that table; D and trimming were deduced from the DNA. This table holds about 59,000 clones, 70% to 75% found once. This receptor was taken from a woman in her seventies with acute or convalescent COVID-19. The chain couples TRBV18 to TRBJ2-3; TRBD2 aligns across 15 bases. Specimen: peripheral blood. In nucleotides, the CDR3 is TGTGCCAGCTCACGGACTAGCGGGGGGGGCGCAGATACGCAGTATTTT. Encoded protein: CASSRTSGGGADTQYF.